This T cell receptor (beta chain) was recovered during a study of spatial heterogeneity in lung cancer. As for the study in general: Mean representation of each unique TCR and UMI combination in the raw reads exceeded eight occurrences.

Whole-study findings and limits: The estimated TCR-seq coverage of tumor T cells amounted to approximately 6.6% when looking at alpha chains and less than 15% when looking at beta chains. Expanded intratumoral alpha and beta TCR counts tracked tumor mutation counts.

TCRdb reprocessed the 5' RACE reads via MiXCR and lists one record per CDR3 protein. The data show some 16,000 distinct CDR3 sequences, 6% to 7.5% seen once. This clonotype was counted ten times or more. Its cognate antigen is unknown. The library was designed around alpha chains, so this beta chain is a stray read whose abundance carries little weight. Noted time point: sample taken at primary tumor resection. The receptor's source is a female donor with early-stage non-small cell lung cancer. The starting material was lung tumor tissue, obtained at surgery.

CDR3 in amino acids: CATSREGTGGDRTEAFF. CDR3 coding DNA: TGTGCCACCAGCAGAGAAGGGACAGGGGGCGATCGCACTGAAGCTTTCTTT. V and J are TRBV15 and TRBJ1-1, with TRBD1 matching over 12 bases. The CDR3 spans 17 residues. Germline CDR1 is LNHNV and CDR2 is YYDKDF (reference sequence). With 0 bases clipped from V and 4 bases from J, the junction kept 6 bases outside the gene matches.